These 18 T cell receptor beta chains share one sample of origin, sequenced in a study of blood T cells in healthy people across ages. For the second PCR, which ran for 7 to 11 cycles, a sample-barcoded 5' primer and a J-beta primer mix were used. Each CDR3 protein gets one entry after TCRdb re-called the 5' RACE reads with MiXCR. The sample yields about 1 million distinct CDR3 sequences, under 45% seen once. Sequencing was carried out using blood. These receptors came from a woman in her sixties in good health.

This clonotype was counted only a few times. The gene calls are TRBV6-5 and TRBJ2-7; 9 bases fit TRBD1. V shed 4 bases, J shed 3 bases, and the junction held 4 bases outside the gene matches. The germline gives CDR1 MNHEY, CDR2 SVGAGI. The CDR3 length is 14 residues. CDR3 nucleotide sequence: TGTGCCAGCAGTTCGGACAGGGGTTTCTACGAGCAGTACTTC. Protein: CASSSDRGFYEQYF.

The chain recombines TRBV10-3 with TRBJ2-1; 12 nucleotides align to TRBD1. V dropped 9 bases and J dropped 13; count of bases not matched to a gene: 19. The germline CDR1 and CDR2 sequences are ENHRY and SYGVKD. This CDR3 spans 16 amino acids. The CDR3 coding sequence is TGTGCCATTCGGGGCGTGGGACAGGGGGCCTTAAGCGTTCAGTTCTTC. Translation gives CAIRGVGQGALSVQFF.

This clonotype turned up a few times. This rearrangement joins TRBV27 to TRBJ2-7; no clear D. Trimming cost V 6 bases and J 4 bases, with 10 bases left between them. Germline-derived CDR1 and CDR2 are MNHEY and SMNVEV (reference sequence). This CDR3 comprises 12 residues. The CDR3 reads CASRLNSYEQYF. The CDR3 region has the DNA TGTGCCAGCAGACTTAACTCGTACGAGCAGTACTTC.

This sequence joins TRBV4-2 and TRBJ1-2, with D possibly being TRBD1 (6 bases). The CDR3 consists of 15 residues. Germline V gene lookup returns CDR1 LGHNA and CDR2 YNFKEQ. V dropped 2 bases and J dropped 5 bases, with 15 bases sitting between them. CDR3 DNA sequence: TGTGCCAGCAGCCAAACGGCAGGGGAAAATTATGGCTACACCTTC. Translating it yields CASSQTAGENYGYTF.

CDR3 loop: CASKRGVSTDTQYF. CDR3 coding DNA: TGTGCCAGCAAGCGGGGGGTTAGCACAGATACGCAGTATTTT. The V gene is TRBV2, the J gene TRBJ2-3, with 9 bases fitting TRBD2. The length of the CDR3 is 14 residues. Germline V gene lookup returns CDR1 SNHLY and CDR2 FYNNEI. J gave up 0 bases and V 7 bases, and 2 bases lay outside the gene matches.

Many counts were recorded for this clonotype. In DNA form, the CDR3 reads TGTGCCAGCAGTGAAGGACCACCGCTTTACCACGAGCAGTACTTC. Translated, it gives CASSEGPPLYHEQYF. The chain is built from TRBV2 and TRBJ2-7, with no clear D. V was pared by 1 base and J by 5 bases, with 15 bases between. The germline V gene has CDR1 SNHLY and CDR2 FYNNEI. The CDR3 extends over 15 amino acids.

This clonotype was detected a few times. The chain uses TRBV18 and TRBJ2-5; D possibly corresponds to TRBD1 (5 bases). The length of the CDR3 is 15 residues. Trimming left V 1 base short and J 2 bases short, with 11 bases between. CDR1 is KGHSH, CDR2 LQKENI, per germline. The CDR3 is CASSPLDSWQETQYF. In DNA, the CDR3 is TGTGCCAGCTCACCACTCGACAGTTGGCAAGAGACCCAGTACTTC.

This clonotype has a handful of counts. The chain combines TRBV29-1 with TRBJ2-3; no clear D. CDR3 length: 11 residues. Germline lookup yields CDR1 SQVTM and CDR2 ANQGSEA. The germline V and J ends were trimmed by 4 bases and 5 bases, with 7 bases remaining between them. The CDR3 nucleotides are TGCAGCGTTGCAAGCGTAGATACGCAGTATTTT. It is translated as CSVASVDTQYF.

This clonotype was found a few times. V and J are TRBV11-2 and TRBJ2-3, with 7 nucleotides matching TRBD1. This CDR3 is 16 amino acids long. The V gene's germline CDR1 is SGHAT and CDR2 FQNNGV. The junction had 7 bases not matched to a gene; V was cut back by 2 bases and J by 2 bases. CDR3: CASSLRPGQSTDTQYF. The CDR3 DNA reads as TGTGCCAGCAGCTTAAGGCCGGGACAGTCCACAGATACGCAGTATTTT. The full variable domain, completed using reference TRBV11-2 and TRBJ2-3, is EAGVAQSPRYKIIEKRQSVAFWCNPISGHATLYWYQQILGQGPKLLIQFQNNGVVDDSQLPKDRFSAERLKGVDSTLKIQPAKLEDSAVYLCASSLRPGQSTDTQYFGPGTRLTVL.

The V and J genes are TRBV6-6 and TRBJ1-2, with 7 positions matching TRBD1. CDR3 length equals 14 residues. V was clipped by 4 bases and J by 6 bases; unmatched bases: 8. Germline assignment: CDR1 MNHNY and CDR2 SVGAGI (reference sequence). The CDR3 coding sequence is TGTGCCAGCAGTTTACTTCAGGGGGTAGATGGCTACACCTTC. Its translation: CASSLLQGVDGYTF.

This clonotype is medium-sized. V usage is TRBV7-9 and J usage is TRBJ2-3; D possibly matches TRBD1 or TRBD2 (5 bases each). The V gene lost 3 bases and the J gene lost 8 bases, with 12 bases spanning the gap. Germline V gene lookup returns CDR1 SEHNR and CDR2 FQNEAQ (reference sequence). This CDR3 contains 13 residues. The chain's CDR3 is CASSFWQRGTQYF. CDR3 DNA sequence: TGTGCCAGCAGCTTCTGGCAGAGGGGTACGCAGTATTTT.

The CDR3 is CASSFTGTAQETQYF. CDR3 nucleotide sequence: TGTGCCAGCAGCTTCACTGGGACTGCTCAAGAGACCCAGTACTTC. The chain links TRBV7-6 to TRBJ2-5; a possible D gene is TRBD2 (6 bases). V was trimmed by 3 bases and J by 2 bases, leaving 13 bases between them. CDR1 is SGHVS and CDR2 is FNYEAQ in the germline V gene. This CDR3 contains 15 residues.

The chain uses TRBV7-9 and TRBJ1-1; D is ambiguous. CDR1 and CDR2 from the germline V gene are SEHNR and FQNEAQ (reference sequence). Trimming cost V 2 bases and J 4 bases, with 11 bases left between them. This CDR3 is built from 14 residues. The CDR3 region has the DNA TGTGCCAGCAGCTTACTCCAGATTGGCACTGAAGCTTTCTTT. Translating it yields CASSLLQIGTEAFF.

The rearrangement uses TRBV6-6 and TRBJ1-1; D uncertain. V lost 0 bases, J lost 7 bases, and 18 bases lay in between. The length of the CDR3 is 16 residues. Per germline, CDR1 MNHNY and CDR2 SVGAGI (reference sequence). CDR3 residues: CASSYSSGNSDVEAFF. The CDR3 DNA is TGTGCCAGCAGTTACTCGTCCGGGAACAGTGACGTTGAAGCTTTCTTT.

The chain has TRBV7-9 and TRBJ2-5; TRBD2 is a possible D gene (6 bases). The better agreement between TRBJ2-7 and the DNA end casts doubt on the J call. Germline V CDR1 and CDR2: SEHNR, FQNEAQ (reference sequence). CDR3 length: 15 residues. The CDR3 nucleotides read TGTGCCAGCAGCTTTCCCCCTTCGGGGGAAGGCGAGCAGTACTTC. Translating gives CASSFPPSGEGEQYF.

V and J are TRBV4-1 and TRBJ2-4; 9 positions match TRBD2. The J call is in doubt because the DNA end fits TRBJ2-7 better. The germline CDR1 and CDR2 sequences are MGHRA and YSYEKL. The CDR3 consists of 17 residues. The CDR3 DNA reads TGCGCCAGCAGCCATGGGGTCGGAGCGGGAGGAAAATACGAGCAGTACTTC. Translation: CASSHGVGAGGKYEQYF.

The chain has TRBV4-1 and TRBJ2-4; TRBD2 aligns across 7 bases. There are 14 residues in the CDR3. Germline V gives CDR1 MGHRA, CDR2 YSYEKL. Trimming at V came to 6 bases and at J to 4 bases, leaving 6 bases not matched to a gene. The CDR3 DNA reads as TGCGCCAGCAGAGAGGTGGGAGGGAAAAACATTCAGTACTTC. Its translation is CASREVGGKNIQYF.

Remarks on this clonotype: The junction shows a germline mismatch at one end, possibly a read error. This chain joins TRBV27 and TRBJ2-5; D may match TRBD1 or TRBD2 (5 bases each). This CDR3 is 13 amino acids long. Per the germline V gene, CDR1 is MNHEY and CDR2 is SMNVEV (reference sequence). The CDR3 spells CTSSRDGSGTQYF. The DNA of the CDR3 is TGTACCAGCAGCCGGGACGGCTCGGGGACCCAGTACTTC.